These 21 T cell receptor beta chains share one sample of origin, sequenced in a study of T cells in localized non-small cell lung cancer. Here immunoSEQ multiplex PCR was the method, and the copy in TCRdb shows in-frame clones only, minus some. The sample includes just under 750 clones, roughly a third of them seen just once. The sequences come from normal lung tissue next to the tumor, collected before any cancer treatment. Source of these receptors: a man aged 40 to 75 with stage II lung adenocarcinoma.

This clone was seen a few times. The chain is built from TRBV9 and TRBJ1-1, with D maybe TRBD1 (5 bases). Per germline, CDR1 SGDLS and CDR2 YYNGEE. V lost 0 bases to trimming and J lost 3 bases, with 6 bases between them. The CDR3 runs to 13 residues. The CDR3 nucleotides read TGTGCCAGCAGCGTAGGGGGGTACACTGAAGCTTTCTTT. This gives the protein CASSVGGYTEAFF.

The rearrangement uses TRBV30 and TRBJ2-1; D is possibly TRBD2 (5 bases). Trimming stripped 5 bases from V and 14 bases from J, with 19 bases between. The CDR3 has 12 amino acids. Per germline, CDR1 GTSNPN and CDR2 SVGIG (reference sequence). CDR3 nucleotides: TGTGCCTGGGACCCCTCGGGGAATAGCAAGTTCTTC. Residues: CAWDPSGNSKFF. Filled out from reference TRBV30 and TRBJ2-1, the complete variable domain reads SQTIHQWPATLVQPVGSPLSLECTVEGTSNPNLYWYRQAAGRGLQLLFYSVGIGQISSEVPQNLSASRPQDRQFILSSKKLLLSDSGFYLCAWDPSGNSKFFGPGTRLTVL.

This clone ranks as hyperexpanded (1% or more). The genes are TRBV6-8 and TRBJ2-1; TRBD2 matches at 7 bases. Germline V gives CDR1 MNHGY, CDR2 SAAAGT. The CDR3 has 16 residues. After removal of 4 bases from V and 7 bases from J, the junction contained 13 bases not matched to a gene. The CDR3 DNA is TGTGCCAGCAGTTTATCGCGGGAGAGTGGTAGGAATGAGCAGTTCTTC. It specifies CASSLSRESGRNEQFF.

This clone was detected a few times. One end of the junction is discordant with germline, which a read error may explain. V gene TRBV18 combines with J gene TRBJ1-5; 7 bases fit TRBD1. The CDR3 runs to 15 residues. The germline gives CDR1 KGHSH, CDR2 LQKENI. The CDR3 region has the DNA TGTGCCAGCTCCCCACAGGGGAACGGGAACCAGCCCCAGCATTTT. As protein: CASSPQGNGNQPQHF.

The J gene is TRBJ2-7, the V gene TRBV28; D call uncertain. V dropped 2 bases and J dropped 6 bases, with 17 bases sitting between them. From germline, CDR1 is MDHEN and CDR2 SYDVKM. The CDR3 has 15 residues. CDR3 loop: CASSLIPPDKGEQYF. The CDR3 nucleotides are TGTGCCAGCAGTTTAATACCTCCAGATAAAGGCGAGCAGTACTTC. Filled out from reference TRBV28 and TRBJ2-7, the complete variable domain reads DVKVTQSSRYLVKRTGEKVFLECVQDMDHENMFWYRQDPGLGLRLIYFSYDVKMKEKGDIPEGYSVSREKKERFSLILESASTNQTSMYLCASSLIPPDKGEQYFGPGTRLTVT.

The rearrangement links TRBV29-1 to TRBJ1-1; a possible D gene is TRBD1 (5 bases). Between the trimmed V and J ends, which lost 4 bases and 1 base, there was a span of 10 bases. CDR1 is SQVTM, CDR2 ANQGSEA, per germline. The CDR3 loop spans 13 amino acids. The CDR3 sequence is CSVVQAGNTEAFF. In DNA form, the CDR3 reads TGCAGCGTTGTACAGGCGGGGAACACTGAAGCTTTCTTT. The entire variable domain, with the rest obtained from reference TRBV29-1 and TRBJ1-1, is as follows: SAVISQKPSRDICQRGTSLTIQCQVDSQVTMMFWYRQQPGQSLTLIATANQGSEATYESGFVIDKFPISRPNLTFSTLTVSNMSPEDSSIYLCSVVQAGNTEAFFGQGTRLTVV.

The genes are TRBV11-3 and TRBJ2-3; 10 nucleotides agree with TRBD2. The germline CDR1 and CDR2 sequences are SGHNT and YENEEA. The CDR3 is 15 amino acids. J gave up 6 bases and V 2 bases, and 5 bases lay outside the gene matches. CDR3 nucleotide sequence: TGTGCCAGCAGCTTAAATCTAGCGGGAGCGGATACGCAGTATTTT. Amino acid sequence: CASSLNLAGADTQYF.

The chain employs TRBV19 and TRBJ2-5, with D possibly being TRBD1 (7 bases). CDR1 is LNHDA, CDR2 SQIVND, per germline (reference sequence). Trimming left V 5 bases short and J 6 bases short, with 16 bases between. This CDR3 contains 14 residues. The CDR3 region is CASSFQQGRQTQYF. In DNA form, the CDR3 reads TGTGCCAGTAGTTTCCAACAGGGGAGGCAGACCCAGTACTTC.

The genes are TRBV2 and TRBJ1-2; D is perhaps TRBD1 (6 bases). This CDR3 region has 12 residues. Trimming took off 6 bases at V and 6 bases at J, with 11 bases between the two ends. Germline values: CDR1 SNHLY, CDR2 FYNNEI. Written as DNA, the CDR3 is TGTGCCAGCAGCCTACAGGGAAATGGCTACACCTTC. Amino acids: CASSLQGNGYTF.

This rearrangement joins TRBV30 to TRBJ2-1; perhaps TRBD2 as D (6 bases). From germline, CDR1 is GTSNPN and CDR2 SVGIG (reference sequence). This CDR3 has 15 residues. The germline V and J ends were trimmed by 1 base and 9 bases, with 19 bases remaining between them. CDR3: CAWSDGTLPYLEQFF. For the CDR3, the DNA is TGTGCCTGGAGTGACGGGACTCTTCCCTACCTTGAGCAGTTCTTC.

The chain combines TRBV11-3 with TRBJ2-7; 10 nucleotides agree with TRBD2. The germline gives CDR1 SGHNT, CDR2 YENEEA. The CDR3 is made up of 14 amino acids. J lost 4 bases, V lost 3 bases, and 3 bases had no gene match. The CDR3 reads CASSLASGSYEQYF. CDR3 coding DNA: TGTGCCAGCAGCTTGGCTAGCGGGAGTTACGAGCAGTACTTC.

By share, this clone counts as medium-sized. V is TRBV9 and J is TRBJ2-1, with D uncertain. The length of the CDR3 is 16 residues. In germline, CDR1 is SGDLS, CDR2 YYNGEE. V dropped 6 bases and J dropped 4 bases, with 20 bases sitting between them. The CDR3 DNA sequence: TGTGCCAGCACCCTAACCTCCGTGGGGTCGTACAATGAGCAGTTCTTC. This sequence encodes CASTLTSVGSYNEQFF.

This clone was counted only a few times. The chain employs TRBV6-8 and TRBJ2-2; 10 bases line up with TRBD2. Germline CDR1 is MNHGY and CDR2 is SAAAGT. The CDR3 totals 19 residues. The trim removed 8 bases at V and 5 bases at J, leaving 20 bases unmatched. In nucleotides, the CDR3 is TGTGCCAGCTTTCAGGCGGGAGCGGGAGGGCCGGGAAAGACCGGGGAGCTGTTTTTT. Translated: CASFQAGAGGPGKTGELFF.

The chain links TRBV14 to TRBJ1-3; weak D call: TRBD1 (5 bases). The CDR3 runs 15 residues. Deletions cut 2 bases from V and 3 bases from J, with 11 bases between. Germline CDR1 and CDR2: SGHDN and FVKESK. In DNA form, the CDR3 reads TGTGCCAGCAGCCAATATTCGGGGGTTGGAAACACCATATATTTT. This gives the protein CASSQYSGVGNTIYF. The whole variable domain, remainder taken from reference TRBV14 and TRBJ1-3, is EAGVTQFPSHSVIEKGQTVTLRCDPISGHDNLYWYRRVMGKEIKFLLHFVKESKQDESGMPNNRFLAERTGGTYSTLKVQPAELEDSGVYFCASSQYSGVGNTIYFGEGSWLTVV.

This rearrangement joins TRBV11-3 to TRBJ2-1; D is undetermined. Germline V gene lookup returns CDR1 SGHNT and CDR2 YENEEA. The V and J ends lost 3 bases and 5 bases respectively, with 17 bases between them. The CDR3 spans 16 residues. The DNA of the CDR3 is TGTGCCAGCAGCTTTATAAAGACATCGCATCACAATGAGCAGTTCTTC. Its translation is CASSFIKTSHHNEQFF.

This clone has only a few counts. The gene calls are TRBV10-1 and TRBJ2-1; possibly TRBD1 for D (5 bases). With 0 bases removed from V and 10 bases from J, the gap between germline ends came to 10 bases. There are 13 residues in the CDR3. Germline V lookup: CDR1 WNHNN, CDR2 SYGVQD (reference sequence). The CDR3 protein is CASSESQGPEQFF. CDR3 bases: TGCGCCAGCAGTGAGTCGCAGGGTCCCGAGCAGTTCTTC.

The V call is TRBV14, the J call TRBJ1-1; possibly TRBD1 for D (6 bases). CDR3 length equals 14 residues. Germline CDR1 is SGHDN and CDR2 is FVKESK. Trimming took 4 bases from V and 3 from J, leaving 12 bases between them. The CDR3 loop is CASSLYREDTEAFF. CDR3 nucleotide sequence: TGTGCCAGCAGCCTCTACAGGGAAGACACTGAAGCTTTCTTT.

This clone is judged large (0.1 to 1%). The chain employs TRBV6-8 and TRBJ2-7; 12 bases line up with TRBD2. The CDR3 length is 16 residues. Germline V gives CDR1 MNHGY, CDR2 SAAAGT. V shed 0 bases and J 4 bases; nucleotides not matched to a gene: 4. The CDR3 DNA reads as TGTGCCAGCAGTTACTCCCGACTAGCGGGGGTGTACGAGCAGTACTTC. Translation gives CASSYSRLAGVYEQYF.

This clone was counted a few times. V gene TRBV28 combines with J gene TRBJ2-1; no definite D call. V lost 6 bases, J lost 0 bases, and 6 bases lay in between. The CDR3 covers 13 residues. From germline, CDR1 is MDHEN and CDR2 SYDVKM. Here the CDR3 DNA reads TGTGCCAGCAGGGCCCCCTCCTACAATGAGCAGTTCTTC. As protein: CASRAPSYNEQFF.

This sequence joins TRBV6-8 and TRBJ2-5; weak D call: TRBD2 (7 bases). The germline gives CDR1 MNHGY, CDR2 SAAAGT. V lost 0 bases and J lost 8, with 16 bases in between. The CDR3 is 15 amino acids. The CDR3 nucleotides read TGTGCCAGCAGTTACTCCGCGGGGGTCAGGGGTACCCAGTACTTC. It encodes CASSYSAGVRGTQYF.

J is TRBJ2-2 and V is TRBV19; D gene unclear. V dropped 3 bases and J dropped 0 bases, with 11 bases sitting between them. Germline CDR1 reads LNHDA; CDR2 reads SQIVND (reference sequence). The CDR3 loop spans 16 amino acids. CDR3 in amino acids: CASSMRHVANTGELFF. The DNA for the CDR3 is TGTGCCAGTAGTATGCGGCATGTCGCGAACACCGGGGAGCTGTTTTTT. The full variable domain, its missing parts supplied by reference TRBV19 and TRBJ2-2, is DGGITQSPKYLFRKEGQNVTLSCEQNLNHDAMYWYRQDPGQGLRLIYYSQIVNDFQKGDIAEGYSVSREKKESFPLTVTSAQKNPTAFYLCASSMRHVANTGELFFGEGSRLTVL.